Described below is a single TCR beta chain sequence and its context. Its antigen is currently unknown. Assay used: immunoSEQ multiplex PCR; TCRdb lists only in-frame clones, some missing. The table lists some 200,000 clones, 79% of them singletons. The source of the sample is a study of cytotoxic CD8 clonotypes in ibrutinib-treated CLL. Study-wide results and limits: At progression, clonality fell back toward baseline after rising at ibrutinib response. On treatment, the uncommon public clonotypes contracted or remained stable. Sustained-remission and progressing patients diverged in sampling times.

With 5 bases clipped from V and 6 bases from J, the junction kept 7 bases outside the gene matches. Germline V gives CDR1 MNHEY, CDR2 SMNVEV (reference sequence). The CDR3 extends over 15 amino acids. The material sequenced was PBMCs, taken after 12 months of ibrutinib treatment. The V and J genes are TRBV27 and TRBJ2-2; TRBD1 matches at 9 bases. This clonotype originated in a human donor with chronic lymphocytic leukemia. CDR3 region: CASSPGTGYPGELFF. The CDR3 coding sequence is TGTGCCAGCAGTCCAGGGACAGGGTATCCCGGGGAGCTGTTTTTT.